This TCR beta chain was captured in a study of cytomegalovirus exposure and HLA in healthy donors. Libraries were prepared by immunoSEQ multiplex PCR; TCRdb keeps only in-frame clonotypes and omits some of them. The table includes 150,000 or so clones, 89% detected once. With regard to this clone: Its cognate antigen is unknown.

Study-level findings and limits: In vitro work confirmed that three CMV-associated chains recognize CMV antigens.

Source material: PBMCs. The TCR comes from a woman in her late teens or twenties in good health and CMV-seropositive.

The CDR3 region has the DNA TGTGCCAGCAGCGTAGATCTGGGGACAGGGCGCACCGGGGAGCTGTTTTTT. Amino acids: CASSVDLGTGRTGELFF. This chain links TRBV9 with TRBJ2-2; TRBD1 matches at 9 bases. Trimming cost V 0 bases and J 4 bases; bases outside gene matches: 7. The CDR3 has 17 residues. Germline-derived CDR1 and CDR2 are SGDLS and YYNGEE.